This T cell receptor (beta chain) emerged from a study of blood T cell repertoires in COVID-19. At the level of the study: Whether acute or convalescent, the COVID-19 samples came from the United States, Italy and Spain.

There are a few counts of this clone. Those enrolled, adults aged 18 to 89 years, came from about 24 US areas. Researchers sorted participants into cohorts using their self-reported clinical history. All exposed participants met a person with COVID-19 within 2 weeks before entering the study. Trimming removed 10 bases from V and 5 bases from J, with 15 bases in between. This CDR3 region has 13 residues. Profiling relied on immunoSEQ multiplex PCR, and the TCRdb table lists in-frame clones only, not all of them. Found here are about 320,000 clones, more than 90% of them singletons; the top ten hold about 4%.

The V and J genes are TRBV12-3 or TRBV12-4 and TRBJ1-3; D gene uncertain. The TCR sequence derives from a woman aged 25 to 39 who had been exposed to COVID-19. The source material was PBMCs or T cells enriched from blood (not recorded which). CDR3 coding DNA: TGTGCCACCCGCCTGAGGGATAGAAACACCATATATTTT. Protein sequence: CATRLRDRNTIYF.